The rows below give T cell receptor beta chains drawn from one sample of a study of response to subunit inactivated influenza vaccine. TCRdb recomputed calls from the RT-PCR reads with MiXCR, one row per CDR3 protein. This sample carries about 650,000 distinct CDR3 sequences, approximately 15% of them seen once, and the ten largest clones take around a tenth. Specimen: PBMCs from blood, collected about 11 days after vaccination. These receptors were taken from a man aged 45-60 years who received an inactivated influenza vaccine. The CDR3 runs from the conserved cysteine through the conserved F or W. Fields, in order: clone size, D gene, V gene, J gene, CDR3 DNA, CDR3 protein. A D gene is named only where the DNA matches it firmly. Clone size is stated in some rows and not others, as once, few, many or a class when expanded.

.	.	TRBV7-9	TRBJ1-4	TGTGCCAGCAGCTTAGTGGGGGTCTCCGATGAAAAACTGTTTTTT	CASSLVGVSDEKLFF
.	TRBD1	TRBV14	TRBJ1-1	TGTGCCAGCAGCCCAGGGACAGGCGGGAACACTGAAGCTTTCTTT	CASSPGTGGNTEAFF
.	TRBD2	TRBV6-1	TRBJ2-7	TGTGCCAGCAGGCCCTCTGGACTAGCGGGGGGTTACGAGCAGTACTTC	CASRPSGLAGGYEQYF
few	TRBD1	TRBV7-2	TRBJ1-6	TGTGCCAGCAGCCAGGCCCCAGGGGGGCAAGGCTCACCCCTCCACTTT	CASSQAPGGQGSPLHF
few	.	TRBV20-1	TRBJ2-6	TGCAGTGCTAGAGTTGTTGGTTCTGGGGCCAACGTCCTGACTTTC	CSARVVGSGANVLTF
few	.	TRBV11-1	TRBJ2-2	TGTGCCAGCAGCACCGGGGCGGTGTCCGGGGAGCTGTTTTTT	CASSTGAVSGELFF
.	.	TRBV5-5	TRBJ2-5	TGTGCCAGCAGCTTATGGACAGAAGAGACCCAGTACTTC	CASSLWTEETQYF
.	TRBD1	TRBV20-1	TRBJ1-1	TGCAGTGCTAGTAAGGGGGCTGGGAACACTGAAGCTTTCTTT	CSASKGAGNTEAFF
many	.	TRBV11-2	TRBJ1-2	TGTGCCAGCAGCTTCCGATCCCCATATGGCTACACCTTC	CASSFRSPYGYTF
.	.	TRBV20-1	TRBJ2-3	TGCAGTGCTAGATTCCGTCGAGGGGGGACAGATACGCAGTATTTT	CSARFRRGGTDTQYF
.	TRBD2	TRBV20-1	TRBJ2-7	TGCAGTGCAACGACTAGCGGGGGGCCCAACGAGCAGTACTTC	CSATTSGGPNEQYF
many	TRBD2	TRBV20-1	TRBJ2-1	TGCAGTGCTAGTGACGCTAGCGGGGCTAATGAGCAGTTCTTC	CSASDASGANEQFF
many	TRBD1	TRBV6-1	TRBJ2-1	TGTGCCAGCAGCCGACGGGACAGGGTATCGCGTGAGCAGTTCTTC	CASSRRDRVSREQFF
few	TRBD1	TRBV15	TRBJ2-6	TGTGCCACCCAGGACAGGGGGTACCTTTCTGGGGCCAACGTCCTGACTTTC	CATQDRGYLSGANVLTF
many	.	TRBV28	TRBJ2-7	TGTGCCAGCAGCTTAGGGGACGAGCAGTACTTC	CASSLGDEQYF
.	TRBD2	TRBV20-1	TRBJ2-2	TGCAGTGCTAAACGGGGGGGGAACACCGGGGAGCTGTTTTTT	CSAKRGGNTGELFF
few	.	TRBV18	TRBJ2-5	TGTGCCAGCTCACCTCGCAGGGTGGAGACCCAGTACTTC	CASSPRRVETQYF
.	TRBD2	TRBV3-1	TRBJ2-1	TGTGCCAGCAGCCACAGTTCTAGCGGGAGTAGAAATGAGCAGTTCTTC	CASSHSSSGSRNEQFF
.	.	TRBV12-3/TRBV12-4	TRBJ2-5	TGTGCCAGCAGCACGACTGGGAAAGAGACCCAGTACTTC	CASSTTGKETQYF
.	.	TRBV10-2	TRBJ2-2	TGCGCCAGCAGTGACGCTGGGGGGGCTGGCGGGGAGCTGTTTTTT	CASSDAGGAGGELFF
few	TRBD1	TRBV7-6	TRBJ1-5	TGTGCCAGCAGCGCCAGGACAGGGAGCATTCAGCCCCAGCATTTT	CASSARTGSIQPQHF
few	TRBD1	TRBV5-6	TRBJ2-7	TGTGCCAGCAGCGACACGGGACAGGGACCCTACGAGCAGTACTTC	CASSDTGQGPYEQYF
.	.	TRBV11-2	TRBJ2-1	TGTGCCAGCAGCCCGTACGTTGATTCCAATGAGCAGTTCTTC	CASSPYVDSNEQFF
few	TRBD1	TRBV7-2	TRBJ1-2	TGTGCCAGCAGCCCCGGACAGGGGGCTTATGTTTATGGCTACACCTTC	CASSPGQGAYVYGYTF
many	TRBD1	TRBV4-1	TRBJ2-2	TGCGCCAGCAGCCTACGGACAGGGGAGAACACCGGGGAGCTGTTTTTT	CASSLRTGENTGELFF
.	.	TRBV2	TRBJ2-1	TGTGCCAGCAGTGACCTAGCGTTCAGCTCCTACAATGAGCAGTTCTTC	CASSDLAFSSYNEQFF
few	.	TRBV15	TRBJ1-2	TGTGCCACCAGCGTAGGCATTAACTATGGCTACACCTTC	CATSVGINYGYTF
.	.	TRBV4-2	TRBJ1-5	TGTGCCAGCAGCCAAGGTGGGCAGGGTGGTCAGCCCCAGCATTTT	CASSQGGQGGQPQHF